This TCR beta chain comes out of a study of shared clonotypes between healthy human individuals. Germline lookup yields CDR1 ENHRY and CDR2 SYGVKD. V was shortened by 7 bases and J by 4 bases, with 7 bases between the two germline ends. This CDR3 contains 12 residues. Deep level was the assay's run setting. Sequencing used immunoSEQ multiplex PCR; TCRdb keeps in-frame clones, though not all of them. The sample records some 1.4 million clones, approximately 97% being singletons. Details on this clone: What it binds is unknown.

Study results and limitations: Compared with clonotypes that all four donors shared, non-shared clonotypes had lower generation probabilities. The small donor group covered limited genetic and exposure diversity. Four donors shared roughly 5% of their naive CD4 clonotypes.

The sample consisted of naive CD4+ T cells sorted from blood. Subset of the sample: CD45RA+ positively selected. V is TRBV10-3 and J is TRBJ2-2; D is unresolved. The clonotype originates from a man aged 30 to 39 in good health. For the CDR3, the DNA is TGTGCCATCAATGGGCGCACCGGGGAGCTGTTTTTT. Translated, it gives CAINGRTGELFF.